The 23 T cell receptor beta chains below were found in one sample sequenced in a study of blood T cells in healthy people across ages. Alongside a J-beta primer mix, a sample-barcoded 5' primer served in a second PCR lasting about 7 to 12 cycles. TCRdb processed the 5' RACE reads anew with MiXCR; each CDR3 protein has one entry. The data hold roughly 1,100,000 distinct CDR3 sequences, with about 25% observed a single time. This sample was shared with a second study, whose subject was T cells of mothers and their children.

Sequencing was carried out using blood. These receptors originate from a girl aged 2 to 10 in good health.

This clonotype was detected a few times. The V gene is TRBV7-9, the J gene TRBJ2-4; no clear D gene. The CDR3 extends over 15 amino acids. Trimming took off 3 bases at V and 1 base at J, with 10 bases between the two ends. The germline CDR1 and CDR2 sequences are SEHNR and FQNEAQ (reference sequence). The CDR3 coding sequence is TGTGCCAGCAGCTTTTCAAGTAGTGCCAAAAACATTCAGTACTTC. Its translation is CASSFSSSAKNIQYF.

The rearrangement joins TRBV29-1 to TRBJ1-1; D call uncertain. The germline CDR1 and CDR2 sequences are SQVTM and ANQGSEA. This CDR3 is 13 amino acids long. CDR3 nucleotide sequence: TGCTGCGCCGCCGGGGAGGGTGGGACTGAAGCTTTCTTT. This sequence encodes CCAAGEGGTEAFF. The full variable domain, in which reference TRBV29-1 and TRBJ1-1 provide the parts outside the CDR3, is SAVISQKPSRDICQRGTSLTIQCQVDSQVTMMFWYRQQPGQSLTLIATANQGSEATYESGFVIDKFPISRPNLTFSTLTVSNMSPEDSSIYLCCAAGEGGTEAFFGQGTRLTVV.

This clonotype turned up a few times. The gene calls are TRBV7-2 and TRBJ1-2; D may be TRBD1 (6 bases). Per the germline V gene, CDR1 is SGHTA and CDR2 is FQGNSA. The CDR3 has 15 amino acids. Between the trimmed V and J ends, which lost 7 bases and 8 bases, there was a span of 23 bases. For the CDR3, the DNA is TGTGCCAGCATCTTTAGCCCAGGGGAAAGGAACGGCTACACCTTC. This translates into CASIFSPGERNGYTF.

The chain uses TRBV24-1 and TRBJ2-3; D is undetermined. The CDR3 is made up of 12 amino acids. Trimming stripped 9 bases from V and 2 bases from J, with 8 bases between. In germline, CDR1 is KGHDR, CDR2 SFDVKD. This chain's CDR3 is CATGRDTDTQYF. The CDR3 DNA sequence: TGTGCCACCGGTAGAGACACAGATACGCAGTATTTT.

A few counts support this clonotype. J is TRBJ2-7 and V is TRBV20-1, with D tentatively TRBD2 (6 bases). Per germline, CDR1 DFQATT and CDR2 SNEGSKA (reference sequence). Trimming stripped 6 bases from V and 4 bases from J, with 22 bases between. The CDR3 contains 15 residues. The CDR3 region is CSAWAVVAGPYEQYF. The CDR3 coding sequence is TGCAGTGCGTGGGCCGTGGTGGCGGGACCATACGAGCAGTACTTC.

V and J are TRBV12-3 or TRBV12-4 and TRBJ2-1; D perhaps matches TRBD1 (5 bases). The CDR3 has 16 amino acids. The V end was cut by 6 bases, the J end by 5 bases, with 20 bases between. In DNA, the CDR3 is TGTGCCAGCAGCCCAACGCGGACACTGATCAACAATGAGCAGTTCTTC. Translation gives CASSPTRTLINNEQFF.

V usage is TRBV7-9 and J usage is TRBJ2-7; TRBD1 agrees at 9 bases. The CDR3 is 15 residues long. Germline V gene lookup returns CDR1 SEHNR and CDR2 FQNEAQ (reference sequence). With 1 base clipped from V and 5 bases from J, the junction kept 6 bases outside the gene matches. In nucleotides, the CDR3 is TGTGCCAGCAGCTTAGGGACAGGGGTGTTCCACGAGCAGTACTTC. It codes for CASSLGTGVFHEQYF.

This clonotype was observed a handful of times. The genes are TRBV27 and TRBJ2-7; a weak D match, TRBD2 (5 bases). V was clipped by 2 bases and J by 2 bases, with 13 bases between them. The CDR3 sequence is 15 residues long. Germline loops: CDR1 MNHEY, CDR2 SMNVEV (reference sequence). The CDR3 nucleotides read TGTGCCAGCAGTTTAGCGGGCCCTAGTACCTACGAGCAGTACTTC. It is translated as CASSLAGPSTYEQYF.

The J gene is TRBJ2-3, the V gene TRBV6-6; TRBD1 matches at 8 bases. The germline gives CDR1 MNHNY, CDR2 SVGAGI (reference sequence). CDR3 length: 15 residues. The ends lost 7 bases at V and 2 bases at J; junction bases unmatched: 8. CDR3 nucleotide sequence: TGTGCCAGCATCCACTCAGGGGGCAACACAGATACGCAGTATTTT. Translated, it gives CASIHSGGNTDTQYF.

The chain recombines TRBV29-1 with TRBJ2-7; D tentatively fits TRBD1 or TRBD2 (5 bases each). The V end lost 7 bases, the J end lost 1 base, and 11 bases lay between the germline ends. The CDR3 is 12 amino acids. Germline-derived CDR1 and CDR2 are SQVTM and ANQGSEA. This CDR3 is CSAWDGSYEQYF. CDR3 DNA sequence: TGCAGCGCCTGGGACGGATCCTACGAGCAGTACTTC.

This clonotype was observed a few times. The genes are TRBV5-1 and TRBJ1-2; D gene uncertain. CDR1 and CDR2 (germline): SGHRS, YFSETQ. This CDR3 is 14 amino acids long. V lost 4 bases to trimming and J lost 0 bases, with 10 bases between them. CDR3 sequence: CASSEGGSNYGYTF. The CDR3 DNA reads as TGCGCCAGCAGCGAGGGAGGATCTAACTATGGCTACACCTTC.

The chain uses TRBV15 and TRBJ2-5; D is unclear. Germline-derived CDR1 and CDR2 are LNHNV and YYDKDF (reference sequence). V lost 0 bases and J 5 bases, leaving 10 bases between the germline ends. CDR3 size: 14 residues. The CDR3 DNA reads as TGTGCCACCAGCAGAGAATATGTAGATGAGACCCAGTACTTC. It is translated as CATSREYVDETQYF.

V is TRBV28 and J is TRBJ2-7; D may correspond to TRBD1 or TRBD2 (5 bases each). This CDR3 spans 12 amino acids. Trimming pared 4 bases from V and 5 bases from J, leaving 9 bases between. From germline, CDR1 is MDHEN and CDR2 SYDVKM. DNA for the CDR3: TGTGCCAGCAGTTACGGGACGGACGAGCAGTACTTC. Translation: CASSYGTDEQYF.

This chain links TRBV3-1 with TRBJ2-3; 15 bases fit TRBD2. V trimming: 4 bases; J trimming: 2 bases; junction bases outside the gene matches: 10. There are 19 residues in the CDR3. Germline V gene data show CDR1 as LGHDT and CDR2 as YNNKEL (reference sequence). The CDR3 here is CASSRSTGLAGGPTDTQYF. The DNA for the CDR3 is TGTGCCAGCAGCCGGTCAACGGGACTAGCGGGGGGCCCCACAGATACGCAGTATTTT.

The chain is built from TRBV28 and TRBJ2-7; no reliable D call. The CDR3 has 13 residues. Trimming took 5 bases from V and 0 from J, leaving 8 bases between them. Germline CDR1 and CDR2: MDHEN and SYDVKM. CDR3 in DNA: TGTGCCAGCAGTAAACGGAGCTCCTACGAGCAGTACTTC. This sequence encodes CASSKRSSYEQYF.

The chain links TRBV7-2 to TRBJ2-1, with D maybe TRBD1 (5 bases). The J call may be mistaken, given a closer DNA end match to TRBJ2-5. Germline lookup yields CDR1 SGHTA and CDR2 FQGNSA. This CDR3 has 13 amino acids. Here the CDR3 reads CASSKNRQETQYF. In nucleotides, the CDR3 is TGTGCCAGCAGTAAAAACAGGCAAGAGACCCAGTACTTC.

The V call is TRBV6-2 or TRBV6-3, the J call TRBJ1-1; unclear D gene. Trimming shortened V by 10 bases and J by 4 bases, and 16 bases separated the two germline ends. The CDR3 runs to 13 residues. Per germline, CDR1 MNHEY and CDR2 SVGEGT. The CDR3 nucleotides are TGTGCCACGACGGGGTCCCTGATCACTGAAGCTTTCTTT. Its protein is CATTGSLITEAFF.

This clonotype was picked up a small number of times. CDR3 coding DNA: TGCAGTGCTCCCGGACAGGGGCAAGAGACCCAGTACTTC. This sequence encodes CSAPGQGQETQYF. The chain employs TRBV20-1 and TRBJ2-1, with 9 positions matching TRBD1. The J call could be wrong; TRBJ2-5 is a better fit for the DNA end. The CDR3 consists of 13 residues. Germline assignment: CDR1 DFQATT and CDR2 SNEGSKA (reference sequence).

A few counts support this clonotype. V is TRBV20-1 and J is TRBJ2-5; D may be TRBD1 (5 bases). The last part of the DNA fits TRBJ2-7 better; the J call may be wrong. The CDR3 has 13 residues. CDR1 is DFQATT and CDR2 is SNEGSKA in the germline V gene (reference sequence). In nucleotides, the CDR3 is TGCAGTGCTGCTCAGGGAAGGGCCTACGAGCAGTACTTC. Translating it yields CSAAQGRAYEQYF.

For this clonotype: A junction boundary mismatches the germline segment, possibly from a read error. The rearrangement uses TRBV6-5 and TRBJ2-2, with 11 bases aligning to TRBD1. Germline CDR1 MNHEY, CDR2 SVGAGI. The length of the CDR3 is 15 residues. CDR3 coding DNA: TGTGCCAGCAGTAGGACAGGGGGCGACACCGAGGAGCTGTTTTTT. Translating gives CASSRTGGDTEELFF.

The chain employs TRBV9 and TRBJ2-3; no clear D. The CDR3 consists of 14 residues. Germline V gene lookup returns CDR1 SGDLS and CDR2 YYNGEE. Trimming took off 7 bases at V and 1 base at J, with 13 bases between the two ends. Here the CDR3 DNA reads TGTGCCAGCGCCGCGGAGACGTGCACAGATACGCAGTATTTT. As protein: CASAAETCTDTQYF.

This clonotype has a single count. V is TRBV21-1 and J is TRBJ2-6. TRBV21-1 is a listed pseudogene. This CDR3 comprises 14 residues. The CDR3 coding sequence is TGTGCCAGCTATAAGGGTTCTGGGGCCAGCGTCCTGACTTTC. This gives the protein CASYKGSGASVLTF.

This clonotype has a handful of counts. This rearrangement joins TRBV6-1 to TRBJ2-5; D is possibly TRBD2 (6 bases). Deletions cut 2 bases from V and 7 bases from J, with 20 bases between. The CDR3 extends over 16 amino acids. Germline V CDR1 and CDR2: MNHNS, SASEGT. CDR3 loop: CASSERSAGGGGTQYF. The CDR3 DNA reads as TGTGCCAGCAGTGAAAGATCAGCGGGCGGTGGCGGGACCCAGTACTTC.